One sample yielded the 30 T cell receptor beta chains listed below, sequenced in a study of blood T cells in healthy people across ages. The second PCR ran roughly 6 to 11 cycles with a sample-barcoded 5' primer and J-beta primers. A single record per CDR3 protein comes from TCRdb applying MiXCR to the 5' RACE reads. This repertoire shows more than 450,000 distinct CDR3 sequences, roughly a quarter found once; its top ten account for under 4.5%. These same records also appear under a second study, on T cells of mothers and their children.

Material: blood. These receptors all come from a boy aged 2-9 years in good health.

V usage is TRBV4-3 and J usage is TRBJ2-4; 7 bases are shared with TRBD2. V gave up 2 bases and J gave up 5 bases; unmatched junction bases: 3. This CDR3 spans 14 amino acids. Germline V gives CDR1 LGHNA, CDR2 YSLEER. In DNA, the CDR3 is TGCGCCAGCAGCCAATGGCTAGCGGAAAACATTCAGTACTTC. Protein product: CASSQWLAENIQYF.

The chain employs TRBV10-3 and TRBJ2-1; 13 nucleotides line up with TRBD2. V shed 5 bases, J shed 4 bases, and the junction held 5 bases outside the gene matches. CDR3 length: 16 amino acids. Germline-derived CDR1 and CDR2 are ENHRY and SYGVKD. The CDR3 region has the DNA TGTGCCATCAGTTGGACTAGCGGGGGACAATACAATGAGCAGTTCTTC. Translation gives CAISWTSGGQYNEQFF.

This clonotype was picked up one time. The chain links TRBV20-1 to TRBJ2-3; D unclear. The CDR3 has 14 amino acids. Trimming shortened V by 3 bases and J by 2 bases, and 12 bases separated the two germline ends. The V gene's germline CDR1 is DFQATT and CDR2 SNEGSKA (reference sequence). CDR3 residues: CSARAADLTDTQYF. DNA for the CDR3: TGCAGTGCTAGGGCGGCGGACCTCACAGATACGCAGTATTTT.

This clonotype has more than one count but fewer than ten. The V and J genes are TRBV20-1 and TRBJ2-5; D remains unclear. Matching the DNA end better, TRBJ2-7 makes the J call doubtful. This CDR3 comprises 12 residues. The germline V gene encodes CDR1 DFQATT and CDR2 SNEGSKA (reference sequence). CDR3 sequence (DNA): TGCAGTGCAGGGATACCGTCCTACGAGCAGTACTTC. Encoded protein: CSAGIPSYEQYF.

A few counts support this clonotype. The chain joins TRBV12-3 or TRBV12-4 to TRBJ1-6; the D gene is possibly TRBD1 (6 bases). V was shortened by 3 bases and J by 7 bases, with 13 bases between the two germline ends. The CDR3 runs 15 residues. CDR3 coding DNA: TGTGCCAGCAGTTTGGAGGGGGGAAGGAATTCACCCCTCCACTTT. This sequence encodes CASSLEGGRNSPLHF.

This rearrangement joins TRBV7-2 to TRBJ2-3; possibly TRBD1 or TRBD2 for D (5 bases each). Germline CDR1 SGHTA, CDR2 FQGNSA. This CDR3 comprises 15 residues. V was pared by 5 bases and J by 2 bases, with 14 bases between. The DNA of the CDR3 is TGTGCCAGCAGCCCCCTCGGGGCGGCCACAGATACGCAGTATTTT. It is translated as CASSPLGAATDTQYF.

The rearrangement links TRBV5-1 to TRBJ2-3, with TRBD2 identical over 7 bases. Unmatched junction bases numbered 5, after V lost 0 bases and J lost 4 bases. Germline lookup yields CDR1 SGHRS and CDR2 YFSETQ. The CDR3 runs 15 residues. Here the CDR3 DNA reads TGCGCCAGCAGCTTGGTGGGGGAGGGAGCAGATACGCAGTATTTT. Protein product: CASSLVGEGADTQYF.

V usage is TRBV6-1 and J usage is TRBJ2-5; TRBD2 is a possible D gene (6 bases). The germline V and J ends were trimmed by 7 bases and 5 bases, with 17 bases remaining between them. The CDR3 runs 14 residues. Germline values: CDR1 MNHNS, CDR2 SASEGT. The CDR3: CASNSVGDWETQYF. As DNA, the CDR3 is TGTGCCAGCAACTCCGTAGGGGACTGGGAGACCCAGTACTTC.

The chain links TRBV24-1 to TRBJ2-5; the D gene could be TRBD1 or TRBD2 (5 bases each). The J call could be wrong; TRBJ2-7 is a better fit for the DNA end. The CDR3 length is 11 residues. Germline lookup yields CDR1 KGHDR and CDR2 SFDVKD. This CDR3 reads CATSFGTEQYF. CDR3 coding DNA: TGTGCCACCAGTTTCGGGACCGAGCAGTACTTC.

There are many counts of this clonotype. The chain combines TRBV7-2 with TRBJ2-5; 7 bases fit TRBD1. The J call may be wrong; the DNA end is better matched by TRBJ2-7. The CDR3 sequence is 15 residues long. Germline V CDR1 and CDR2: SGHTA, FQGNSA. The CDR3 nucleotides are TGTGCCAGCAGCTTAGCCGGGACAGAAGCCTACGAGCAGTACTTC. It is translated as CASSLAGTEAYEQYF.

The rearrangement uses TRBV29-1 and TRBJ2-1; 9 bases are a match to TRBD1. CDR3 length: 13 residues. Germline values: CDR1 SQVTM, CDR2 ANQGSEA. V was pared by 6 bases and J by 7 bases, with 7 bases of the junction left unmatched. CDR3 amino acids: CSVTGGITNEQFF. CDR3 bases: TGCAGCGTGACAGGGGGAATTACGAATGAGCAGTTCTTC.

The chain joins TRBV27 to TRBJ2-1; perhaps TRBD2 as D (6 bases). Looked up from germline, CDR1 is MNHEY and CDR2 is SMNVEV (reference sequence). V was pared by 6 bases and J by 2 bases, with 14 bases between. The CDR3 covers 15 residues. The DNA of the CDR3 is TGTGCCAGCAGGGGGGGACTGGATGCCTACAATGAGCAGTTCTTC. Translating gives CASRGGLDAYNEQFF.

J is TRBJ2-1 and V is TRBV7-3; 11 bases align to TRBD2. The CDR3 sequence is 17 residues long. Germline V gene sequence: CDR1 SGHTA, CDR2 FQGTGA. J gave up 4 bases and V 5 bases, and 10 bases lay outside the gene matches. The CDR3, as DNA: TGTGCCAGCAGCGTAAAACCGGGACTAGCGGTATACAATGAGCAGTTCTTC. The encoded protein is CASSVKPGLAVYNEQFF. The whole variable domain, filled in from reference TRBV7-3 and TRBJ2-1, reads GAGVSQTPSNKVTEKGKYVELRCDPISGHTALYWYRQSLGQGPEFLIYFQGTGAADDSGLPNDRFFAVRPEGSVSTLKIQRTERGDSAVYLCASSVKPGLAVYNEQFFGPGTRLTVL.

The genes are TRBV6-2 or TRBV6-3 and TRBJ2-3, with D perhaps TRBD1 (6 bases). V dropped 4 bases and J dropped 0 bases, with 14 bases sitting between them. In germline, CDR1 is MNHEY, CDR2 SVGEGT. The CDR3 consists of 16 residues. The CDR3 coding sequence is TGTGCCAGCAGTTCTACAGGGAGAGATAGCACAGATACGCAGTATTTT. It translates to CASSSTGRDSTDTQYF.

This clonotype showed up just a few times. The genes are TRBV14 and TRBJ2-7; D is unresolved. CDR3 length equals 15 residues. The V end was cut by 0 bases, the J end by 4 bases, with 13 bases between. CDR1 and CDR2 (germline): SGHDN, FVKESK. The CDR3 DNA reads TGTGCCAGCAGCCAAGAAAGGAAGGGTGGGTACGAGCAGTACTTC. Translated: CASSQERKGGYEQYF.

V gene TRBV27 combines with J gene TRBJ2-5, with TRBD2 identical over 8 bases. The better agreement between TRBJ2-7 and the DNA end casts doubt on the J call. The CDR3 totals 15 residues. CDR1 MNHEY and CDR2 SMNVEV come from the germline V gene (reference sequence). This CDR3 is CASSLSGGGSREQYF. In DNA, the CDR3 is TGTGCCAGCAGTTTAAGCGGGGGAGGTTCCCGCGAGCAGTACTTC.

This clonotype was recorded at least ten times. This chain connects TRBV28 to TRBJ2-1; 8 nucleotides agree with TRBD2. With V trimmed by 5 bases and J by 12 bases, 6 bases remained unmatched. Germline loops: CDR1 MDHEN, CDR2 SYDVKM. This CDR3 is built from 12 residues. The CDR3 loop reads CASSPGREGQFF. The CDR3 DNA reads TGTGCCAGCAGTCCCGGGAGGGAGGGGCAGTTCTTC.

The CDR3 spells CASSPRLAGDLDTQYF. CDR3 bases: TGTGCCAGCAGCCCCCGACTAGCGGGAGATCTAGATACGCAGTATTTT. This chain connects TRBV4-2 to TRBJ2-3; TRBD2 matches 12 bases. V dropped 4 bases and J dropped 5; count of bases not matched to a gene: 7. Germline CDR1 and CDR2: LGHNA and YNFKEQ. The CDR3 runs to 16 residues.

Only a few counts were recorded for this clonotype. CDR3 region: CAWSGDSHQPQHF. CDR3 bases: TGTGCCTGGAGCGGGGACAGTCATCAGCCCCAGCATTTT. V gene TRBV30 combines with J gene TRBJ1-5, with TRBD1 identical over 7 bases. Germline lookup yields CDR1 GTSNPN and CDR2 SVGIG (reference sequence). The length of the CDR3 is 13 residues. The V gene end was trimmed by 3 bases and the J gene end by 5 bases; junction bases not matched to a gene: 4. Looking up the rest from reference TRBV30 and TRBJ1-5 gives the full variable domain: SQTIHQWPATLVQPVGSPLSLECTVEGTSNPNLYWYRQAAGRGLQLLFYSVGIGQISSEVPQNLSASRPQDRQFILSSKKLLLSDSGFYLCAWSGDSHQPQHFGDGTRLSIL.

V is TRBV20-1 and J is TRBJ2-7, with TRBD1 matching over 7 bases. From germline, CDR1 is DFQATT and CDR2 SNEGSKA (reference sequence). CDR3 size: 13 residues. Germline trimming cut 4 bases from V and 2 bases from J; bases unmatched to any gene: 5. The CDR3 sequence: CSAIGGQAYEQYF. CDR3 in DNA: TGCAGTGCTATAGGTGGACAGGCCTACGAGCAGTACTTC.

This clonotype was counted a few times. This chain links TRBV29-1 with TRBJ2-5, with 8 bases that match TRBD2. The J call may be wrong; the DNA end is better matched by TRBJ2-1. The CDR3 is 15 amino acids. Per the germline V gene, CDR1 is SQVTM and CDR2 is ANQGSEA. CDR3 coding DNA: TGCAGCGTGGGACTAGATCTCGTTACCTACAATGAGCAGTTCTTC. Translating gives CSVGLDLVTYNEQFF.

The chain has TRBV20-1 and TRBJ1-3; 7 bases align to TRBD1. The CDR3 is made up of 13 amino acids. J lost 4 bases, V lost 6 bases, and 6 bases had no gene match. From germline, CDR1 is DFQATT and CDR2 SNEGSKA (reference sequence). CDR3 sequence reads: CSARGLGGNTIYF. CDR3 DNA sequence: TGCAGTGCGAGGGGGCTCGGCGGAAACACCATATATTTT.

The chain uses TRBV27 and TRBJ1-5; 9 positions agree with TRBD1. This CDR3 is built from 17 residues. Trimming removed 5 bases from V and 4 bases from J; junction bases left unmatched: 12. Germline V gene data show CDR1 as MNHEY and CDR2 as SMNVEV (reference sequence). Here the CDR3 reads CASSTSNDRGGNQPQHF. The CDR3 DNA reads TGTGCCAGCAGTACTTCAAACGACAGGGGGGGAAATCAGCCCCAGCATTTT.

The gene calls are TRBV7-2 and TRBJ2-5; D remains ambiguous. The CDR3 has 13 amino acids. With 6 bases removed from V and 7 bases from J, the gap between germline ends came to 15 bases. CDR1 and CDR2 from the germline V gene are SGHTA and FQGNSA. In nucleotides, the CDR3 is TGTGCCAGCAGGAGTGACCCGCGAGGGACCCAGTACTTC. Its protein is CASRSDPRGTQYF.

The V and J genes are TRBV27 and TRBJ2-4, with D perhaps matching TRBD1 or TRBD2 (5 bases each). V shed 0 bases and J shed 4 bases, with 25 bases lying between them. Germline V gene data show CDR1 as MNHEY and CDR2 as SMNVEV (reference sequence). This CDR3 region has 20 residues. The CDR3 nucleotides are TGTGCCAGCAGTTTATCGAGCCCAGGGTTGGGGTGGAGGCCAAAAAACATTCAGTACTTC. Translating gives CASSLSSPGLGWRPKNIQYF.

This clonotype was recorded a few times. The V and J genes are TRBV15 and TRBJ2-6, with D perhaps TRBD1 (5 bases). Germline V gene data show CDR1 as LNHNV and CDR2 as YYDKDF (reference sequence). Trimming shortened V by 1 base and J by 4 bases, and 11 bases separated the two germline ends. The CDR3 consists of 16 residues. CDR3 in amino acids: CATSRVASGGANVLTF. CDR3 DNA: TGTGCCACCAGCAGAGTGGCGTCAGGGGGGGCCAACGTCCTGACTTTC.

This clonotype has more than one count but fewer than ten. J is TRBJ2-1 and V is TRBV20-1; D ambiguous. Matching the DNA end better, TRBJ2-7 makes the J call doubtful. The CDR3 is 14 amino acids. Germline V gene sequence: CDR1 DFQATT, CDR2 SNEGSKA (reference sequence). The CDR3 sequence is CSARESENTYEQYF. CDR3 in DNA: TGCAGTGCTAGAGAGTCGGAGAACACCTACGAGCAGTACTTC.

This clonotype appeared a few times. The genes are TRBV2 and TRBJ1-4; 9 bases align to TRBD1. Germline lookup yields CDR1 SNHLY and CDR2 FYNNEI. The CDR3 runs to 13 residues. V gave up 11 bases and J gave up 10 bases; unmatched junction bases: 11. Here the CDR3 reads CAGVPGQGGKLFF. The CDR3 DNA follows: TGTGCCGGTGTACCGGGACAGGGAGGAAAACTGTTTTTT.

This sequence joins TRBV7-2 and TRBJ2-5; tentative D call: TRBD2 (5 bases). Between the trimmed V and J ends, which lost 0 bases and 5 bases, there was a span of 16 bases. The CDR3 totals 16 residues. Germline V gene sequence: CDR1 SGHTA, CDR2 FQGNSA. The CDR3 DNA is TGTGCCAGCAGCTTAGCGACGGGGTCGGAGATCGAGACCCAGTACTTC. It encodes CASSLATGSEIETQYF.

This clonotype has just a few counts. The chain has TRBV12-3 or TRBV12-4 and TRBJ2-5; D is possibly TRBD2 (6 bases). The better agreement between TRBJ2-1 and the DNA end casts doubt on the J call. This CDR3 comprises 14 residues. CDR3 in DNA: TGTGCCAGCAGTTTAGGGGACTTTAACAATGAGCAGTTCTTC. Its protein product is CASSLGDFNNEQFF.